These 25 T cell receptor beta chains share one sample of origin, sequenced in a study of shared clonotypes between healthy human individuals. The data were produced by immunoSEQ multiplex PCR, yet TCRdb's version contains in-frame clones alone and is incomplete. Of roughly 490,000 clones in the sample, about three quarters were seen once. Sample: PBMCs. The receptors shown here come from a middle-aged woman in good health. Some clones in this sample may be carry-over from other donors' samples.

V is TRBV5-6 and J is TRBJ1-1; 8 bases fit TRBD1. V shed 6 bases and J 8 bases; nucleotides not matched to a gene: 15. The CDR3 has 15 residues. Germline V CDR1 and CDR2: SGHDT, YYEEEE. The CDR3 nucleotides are TGTGCCAGCACCCCGGGGTGGACAGGGTGGACCGAAGCTTTCTTT. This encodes CASTPGWTGWTEAFF. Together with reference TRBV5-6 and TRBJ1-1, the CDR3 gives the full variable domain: DAGVTQSPTHLIKTRGQQVTLRCSPKSGHDTVSWYQQALGQGPQFIFQYYEEEERQRGNFPDRFSGHQFPNYSSELNVNALLLGDSALYLCASTPGWTGWTEAFFGQGTRLTVV.

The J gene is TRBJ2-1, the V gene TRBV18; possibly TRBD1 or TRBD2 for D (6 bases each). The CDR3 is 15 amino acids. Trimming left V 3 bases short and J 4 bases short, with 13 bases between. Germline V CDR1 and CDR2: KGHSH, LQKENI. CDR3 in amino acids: CASSPTGGGYNEQFF. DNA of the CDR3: TGTGCCAGCTCACCGACAGGAGGGGGATACAATGAGCAGTTCTTC.

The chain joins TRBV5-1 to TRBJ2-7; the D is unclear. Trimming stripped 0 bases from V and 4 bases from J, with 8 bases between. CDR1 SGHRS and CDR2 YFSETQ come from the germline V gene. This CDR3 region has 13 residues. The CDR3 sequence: CASSLASLYEQYF. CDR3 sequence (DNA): TGCGCCAGCAGCTTGGCCTCCCTATACGAGCAGTACTTC.

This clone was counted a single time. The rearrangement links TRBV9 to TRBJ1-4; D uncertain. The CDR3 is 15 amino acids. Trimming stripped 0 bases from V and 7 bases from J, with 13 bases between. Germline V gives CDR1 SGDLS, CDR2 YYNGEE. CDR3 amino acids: CASSVGTGGGEKLFF. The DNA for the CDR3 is TGTGCCAGCAGCGTAGGGACCGGTGGTGGTGAAAAACTGTTTTTT.

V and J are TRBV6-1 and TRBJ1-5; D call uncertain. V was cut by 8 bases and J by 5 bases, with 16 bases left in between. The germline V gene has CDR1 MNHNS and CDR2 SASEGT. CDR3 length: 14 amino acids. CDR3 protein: CASGESRGYQPQHF. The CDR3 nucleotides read TGTGCCAGCGGGGAATCTAGAGGCTATCAGCCCCAGCATTTT.

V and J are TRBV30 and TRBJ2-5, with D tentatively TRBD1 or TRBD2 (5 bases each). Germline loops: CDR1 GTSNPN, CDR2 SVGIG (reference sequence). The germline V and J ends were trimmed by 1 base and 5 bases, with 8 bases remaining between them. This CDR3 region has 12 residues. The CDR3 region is CAWSGRDETQYF. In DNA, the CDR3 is TGTGCCTGGAGTGGCAGGGACGAGACCCAGTACTTC.

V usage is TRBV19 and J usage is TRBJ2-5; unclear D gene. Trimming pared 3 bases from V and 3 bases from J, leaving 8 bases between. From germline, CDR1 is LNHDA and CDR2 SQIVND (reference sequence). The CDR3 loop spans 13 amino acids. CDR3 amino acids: CASSMLAEETQYF. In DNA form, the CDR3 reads TGTGCCAGTAGTATGTTGGCAGAAGAGACCCAGTACTTC.

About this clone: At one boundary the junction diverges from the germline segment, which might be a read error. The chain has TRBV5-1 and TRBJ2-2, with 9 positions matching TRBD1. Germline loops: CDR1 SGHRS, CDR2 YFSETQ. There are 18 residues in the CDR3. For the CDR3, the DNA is TGCGCCAGCAGTTTTCCGGGACAGGGCTTCGCGAACACCGGGGAGCCGTTTTTT. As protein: CASSFPGQGFANTGEPFF.

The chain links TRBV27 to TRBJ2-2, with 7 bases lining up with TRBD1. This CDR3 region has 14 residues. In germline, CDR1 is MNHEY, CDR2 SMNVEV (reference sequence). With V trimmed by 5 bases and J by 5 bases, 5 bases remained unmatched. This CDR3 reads CASSRDRGTGELFF. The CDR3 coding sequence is TGTGCCAGCAGTCGGGACAGAGGAACCGGGGAGCTGTTTTTT.

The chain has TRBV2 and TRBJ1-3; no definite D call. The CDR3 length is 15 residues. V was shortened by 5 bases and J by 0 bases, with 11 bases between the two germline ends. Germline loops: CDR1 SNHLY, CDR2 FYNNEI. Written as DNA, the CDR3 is TGTGCCAGCAGTCCCAGTCGGACCTCTGGAAACACCATATATTTT. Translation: CASSPSRTSGNTIYF.

CDR3 DNA: TGTGCCAGCTCACCTCCCGGGGGCACGCAGTATTTT. This gives the protein CASSPPGGTQYF. This chain links TRBV18 with TRBJ2-3; D is perhaps TRBD1 or TRBD2 (6 bases each). CDR1 and CDR2 from the germline V gene are KGHSH and LQKENI. Trimming took off 3 bases at V and 9 bases at J, with 10 bases between the two ends. This CDR3 is built from 12 residues. The variable domain in full, with the rest retrieved from reference TRBV18 and TRBJ2-3, is NAGVMQNPRHLVRRRGQEARLRCSPMKGHSHVYWYRQLPEEGLKFMVYLQKENIIDESGMPKERFSAEFPKEGPSILRIQQVVRGDSAAYFCASSPPGGTQYFGPGTRLTVL.

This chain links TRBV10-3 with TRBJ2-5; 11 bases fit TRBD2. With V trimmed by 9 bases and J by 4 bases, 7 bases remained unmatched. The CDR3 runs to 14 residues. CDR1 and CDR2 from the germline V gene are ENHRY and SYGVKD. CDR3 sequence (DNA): TGTGCCATAGGGACTAGCGGAGGGGGAGAGACCCAGTACTTC. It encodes CAIGTSGGGETQYF.

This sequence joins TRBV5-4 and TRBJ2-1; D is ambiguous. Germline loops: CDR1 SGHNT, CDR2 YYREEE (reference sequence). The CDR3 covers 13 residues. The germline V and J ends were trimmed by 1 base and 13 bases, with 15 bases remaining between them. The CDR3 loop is CASSLPSEPVQFF. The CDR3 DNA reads TGTGCCAGCAGCTTGCCCTCCGAGCCGGTTCAGTTCTTC.

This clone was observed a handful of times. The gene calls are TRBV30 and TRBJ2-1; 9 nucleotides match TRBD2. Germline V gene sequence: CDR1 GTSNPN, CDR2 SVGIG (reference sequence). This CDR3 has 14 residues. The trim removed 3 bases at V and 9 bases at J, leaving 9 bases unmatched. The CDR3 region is CAWRKGLASSEQFF. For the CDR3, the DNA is TGTGCCTGGAGAAAGGGACTAGCAAGCAGTGAGCAGTTCTTC. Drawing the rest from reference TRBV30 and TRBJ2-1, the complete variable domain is SQTIHQWPATLVQPVGSPLSLECTVEGTSNPNLYWYRQAAGRGLQLLFYSVGIGQISSEVPQNLSASRPQDRQFILSSKKLLLSDSGFYLCAWRKGLASSEQFFGPGTRLTVL.

CDR3: CASSSTGFASTGELFF. The DNA for the CDR3 is TGTGCCAGCAGCTCGACAGGGTTTGCATCCACCGGGGAGCTGTTTTTT. This sequence joins TRBV5-2 and TRBJ2-2; the table's D call, TRBD1, has no DNA check behind it. TRBV5-2 is termed a pseudogene. The CDR3 extends over 16 amino acids.

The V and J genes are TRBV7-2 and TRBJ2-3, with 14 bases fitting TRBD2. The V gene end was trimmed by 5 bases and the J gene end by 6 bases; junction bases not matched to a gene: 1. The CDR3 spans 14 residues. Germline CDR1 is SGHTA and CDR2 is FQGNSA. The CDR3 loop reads CASSRTSGRDTQYF. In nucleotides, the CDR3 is TGTGCCAGCAGCCGGACTAGCGGGAGGGATACGCAGTATTTT.

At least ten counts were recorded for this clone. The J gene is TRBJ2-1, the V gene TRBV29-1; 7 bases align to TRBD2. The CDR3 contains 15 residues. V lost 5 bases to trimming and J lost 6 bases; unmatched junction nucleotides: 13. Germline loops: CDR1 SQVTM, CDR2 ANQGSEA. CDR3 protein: CSVRLALGGGNEQFF. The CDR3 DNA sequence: TGCAGCGTTCGTCTCGCACTGGGGGGGGGCAATGAGCAGTTCTTC.

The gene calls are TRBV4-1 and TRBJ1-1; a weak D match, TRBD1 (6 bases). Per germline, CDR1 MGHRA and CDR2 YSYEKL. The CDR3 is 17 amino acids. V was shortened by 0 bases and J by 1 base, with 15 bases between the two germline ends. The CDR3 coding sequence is TGCGCCAGCAGCCAAGATATCAGGGGCCGGTGGAACACTGAAGCTTTCTTT. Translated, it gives CASSQDIRGRWNTEAFF.

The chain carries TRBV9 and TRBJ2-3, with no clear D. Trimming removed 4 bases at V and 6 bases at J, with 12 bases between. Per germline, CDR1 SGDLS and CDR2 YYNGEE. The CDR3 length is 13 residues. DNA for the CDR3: TGTGCCAGCAGCCGGTTAGGCATCGATACGCAGTATTTT. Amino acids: CASSRLGIDTQYF.

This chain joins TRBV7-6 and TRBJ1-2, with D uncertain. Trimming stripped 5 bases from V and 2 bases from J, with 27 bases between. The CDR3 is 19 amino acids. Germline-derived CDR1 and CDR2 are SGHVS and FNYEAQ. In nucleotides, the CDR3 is TGTGCCAGCAGCCACGAAACGGGTCGACGCAGAAAAAAAAACTATGGCTACACCTTC. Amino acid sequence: CASSHETGRRRKKNYGYTF.

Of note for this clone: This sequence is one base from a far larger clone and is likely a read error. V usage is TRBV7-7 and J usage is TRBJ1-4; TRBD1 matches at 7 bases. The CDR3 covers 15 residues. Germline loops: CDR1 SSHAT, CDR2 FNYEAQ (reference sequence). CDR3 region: CASSSGGETNEKLFF. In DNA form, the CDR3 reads TGTGCTAGCAGCTCAGGGGGGGAAACTAATGAAAAACTGTTTTTT.

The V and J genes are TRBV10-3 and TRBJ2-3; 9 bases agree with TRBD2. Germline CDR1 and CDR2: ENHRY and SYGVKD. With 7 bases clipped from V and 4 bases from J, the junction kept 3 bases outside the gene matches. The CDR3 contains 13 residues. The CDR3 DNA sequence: TGTGCCATCACGGCGGGAGGGGCAGATACGCAGTATTTT. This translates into CAITAGGADTQYF.

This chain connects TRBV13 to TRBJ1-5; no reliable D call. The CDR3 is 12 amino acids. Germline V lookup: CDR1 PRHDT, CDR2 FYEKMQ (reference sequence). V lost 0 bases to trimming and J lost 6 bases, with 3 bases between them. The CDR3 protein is CASSLGGQPQHF. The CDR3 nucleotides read TGTGCCAGCAGCTTAGGGGGTCAGCCCCAGCATTTT.

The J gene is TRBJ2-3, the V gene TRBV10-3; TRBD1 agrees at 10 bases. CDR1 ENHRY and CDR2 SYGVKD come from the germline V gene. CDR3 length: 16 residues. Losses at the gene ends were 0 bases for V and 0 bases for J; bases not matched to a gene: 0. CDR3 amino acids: CAISESGQGSTDTQYF. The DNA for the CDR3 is TGTGCCATCAGTGAGTCGGGACAGGGGAGCACAGATACGCAGTATTTT.

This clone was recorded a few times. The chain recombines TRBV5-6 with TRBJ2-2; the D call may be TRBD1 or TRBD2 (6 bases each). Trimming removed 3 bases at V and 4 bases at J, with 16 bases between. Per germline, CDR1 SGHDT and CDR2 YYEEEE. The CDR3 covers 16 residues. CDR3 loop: CASSSTGRIFTGELFF. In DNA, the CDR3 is TGTGCCAGCAGCTCTACAGGGAGGATATTCACCGGGGAGCTGTTTTTT.